This T cell receptor (beta chain) was captured in a study of CXCR3-negative and CXCR3-positive naive CD8 T cells. About this clonotype itself: Its matching antigen is unknown.

TRB cDNA libraries were made by UMI-labeled 5' RACE. TCRdb re-called the 5' RACE reads and shows each CDR3 protein once, DNA omitted. The repertoire table contains 100,000 to 150,000 distinct CDR3 sequences. Overall study findings and caveats: Naive subsets had comparable surface CD5; TCR strength was inferred from TRB CDR3 properties.

All CD8+ T cell subsets were sorted in triplicate at 300,000 to 350,000 cells each. This clonotype was sampled from a human donor in good health. Some clones in this sample may be carry-over from other donors' samples. What was sequenced was naive CXCR3- CD8+ T cells from blood. Subset here: CD45RO-CCR7+CD27+CD95- naive CD8+ T cells lacking CXCR3 (TNR3-).

CDR3: CASSYSRQVGTGFLAGNEQFF. V gene TRBV6-5 combines with J gene TRBJ2-1; the D call from TCRdb, TRBD1, cannot be confirmed without DNA. The length of the CDR3 is 21 residues. Germline CDR1 and CDR2: MNHEY and SVGAGI.